Presented here are 9 T cell receptor beta chains from one specimen sequenced in a study of T cell repertoires in cytomegalovirus infection. TCRdb called the reads again in MiXCR, with one record for every CDR3 protein. Of about 360,000 distinct CDR3 sequences listed, around 18% are singletons. Source material: PBMCs. The receptors here all came from a human donor in good health (CMV status not recorded). Some clones in this sample may be carry-over from other donors' samples.

This chain links TRBV4-1 with TRBJ2-1; D assignment may be TRBD1 or TRBD2 (5 bases each). Looked up from germline, CDR1 is MGHRA and CDR2 is YSYEKL. The CDR3 is 16 residues long. V shed 5 bases and J shed 10 bases, with 24 bases lying between them. The CDR3 spells CASSYRDRDLEEEQFF. For the CDR3, the DNA is TGCGCCAGCAGCTATAGAGACCGGGACCTCGAAGAAGAGCAGTTCTTC.

This clonotype was picked up many times. The V gene is TRBV7-2, the J gene TRBJ1-1; D is unresolved. The germline V gene has CDR1 SGHTA and CDR2 FQGNSA. CDR3 length equals 14 residues. Trimming left V 0 bases short and J 2 bases short, with 7 bases between. The CDR3, as DNA: TGTGCCAGCAGCTTAGCGTCCAGCAACACTGAAGCTTTCTTT. As protein: CASSLASSNTEAFF.

The rearrangement joins TRBV7-9 to TRBJ1-5; D remains unclear. Germline-derived CDR1 and CDR2 are SEHNR and FQNEAQ (reference sequence). The V end lost 2 bases, the J end lost 5 bases, and 13 bases lay between the germline ends. The CDR3 runs to 15 residues. CDR3 nucleotides: TGTGCCAGCAGCTTATTCTACGAGCGGGATCAGCCCCAGCATTTT. Protein: CASSLFYERDQPQHF.

This clonotype was observed a handful of times. The chain has TRBV6-5 and TRBJ2-6; D is tentatively TRBD1 or TRBD2 (5 bases each). This CDR3 has 19 residues. Germline values: CDR1 MNHEY, CDR2 SVGAGI. Trimming removed 3 bases from V and 2 bases from J, with 20 bases in between. CDR3 loop: CASSYRWGLGVAGANVLTF. The CDR3 bases are TGTGCCAGCAGTTATCGGTGGGGGTTAGGTGTTGCTGGGGCCAACGTCCTGACTTTC.

This clonotype was detected ten times or more. The chain links TRBV7-2 to TRBJ2-5; 9 nucleotides align to TRBD1. This CDR3 has 15 residues. V dropped 5 bases and J dropped 5; count of bases not matched to a gene: 9. Germline values: CDR1 SGHTA, CDR2 FQGNSA. The CDR3 DNA reads as TGTGCCAGCAGCCGGCACAGGGGGCCGGAGGAGACCCAGTACTTC. Encoded protein: CASSRHRGPEETQYF.

The chain recombines TRBV29-1 with TRBJ1-1; D unresolved. V lost 4 bases and J 5 bases, leaving 11 bases between the germline ends. This CDR3 is built from 12 residues. Germline-derived CDR1 and CDR2 are SQVTM and ANQGSEA. The CDR3 sequence is CSVGRLGTEAFF. The DNA for the CDR3 is TGCAGCGTTGGCAGGTTGGGGACTGAAGCTTTCTTT.

The chain uses TRBV7-2 and TRBJ2-3; no clear D gene. This CDR3 comprises 15 residues. Germline CDR1 reads SGHTA; CDR2 reads FQGNSA. V was clipped by 5 bases and J by 1 base, with 13 bases between them. The CDR3 DNA reads TGTGCCAGCAGCCCGACTTGGATCGGCACAGATACGCAGTATTTT. This translates into CASSPTWIGTDTQYF.

This clonotype showed up many times. The V call is TRBV12-3 or TRBV12-4, the J call TRBJ2-5; no clear D. This CDR3 region has 13 residues. V shed 4 bases and J shed 4 bases, with 10 bases lying between them. CDR3 DNA: TGTGCCAGCAGTTCGAGTCCCCCAGAGACCCAGTACTTC. Protein product: CASSSSPPETQYF.

The chain couples TRBV2 to TRBJ2-5; TRBD2 agrees at 15 bases. The J segment lost 1 base and the V segment lost 2 bases, leaving 8 bases of the junction unmatched. The CDR3 loop spans 19 amino acids. The germline CDR1 and CDR2 sequences are SNHLY and FYNNEI. CDR3 bases: TGTGCCAGCAGTGAACCCGGGACTAGCGGGGGGACCTTCCAAGAGACCCAGTACTTC. It encodes CASSEPGTSGGTFQETQYF.